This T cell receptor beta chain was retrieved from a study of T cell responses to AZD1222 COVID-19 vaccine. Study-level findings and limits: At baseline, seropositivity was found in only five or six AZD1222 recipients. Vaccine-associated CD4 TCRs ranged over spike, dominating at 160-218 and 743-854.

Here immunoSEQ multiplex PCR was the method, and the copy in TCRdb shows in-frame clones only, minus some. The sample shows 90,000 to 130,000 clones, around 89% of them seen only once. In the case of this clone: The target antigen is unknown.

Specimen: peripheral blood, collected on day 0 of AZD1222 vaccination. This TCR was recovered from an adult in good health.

CDR3 sequence (DNA): TGTGCCAGCAGCTTAGTAGGAGGGGGGGGGCACTATACGCAGTATTTT. Protein sequence: CASSLVGGGGHYTQYF. The J gene is TRBJ2-3, the V gene TRBV7-9, with D possibly being TRBD2 (7 bases). V lost 1 base and J lost 7, with 18 bases in between. The CDR3 runs 16 residues. The germline gives CDR1 SEHNR, CDR2 FQNEAQ (reference sequence).